Shown below are 8 T cell receptor beta chains from a single sample sequenced in a study of T cell responses to AZD1222 COVID-19 vaccine. Repertoires were generated with immunoSEQ multiplex PCR, while TCRdb's copy carries only in-frame clones and drops some. The data contain 150,000 to 200,000 clones, roughly 94% of them singletons. The sample was peripheral blood, taken 28 days after the second AZD1222 dose. These receptors were obtained from an adult who received the AZD1222 COVID-19 vaccine.

This rearrangement joins TRBV7-8 to TRBJ2-6; 7 positions agree with TRBD2. The CDR3 consists of 18 residues. CDR1 and CDR2 (germline): SGHVS, FQNEAQ. V dropped 6 bases and J dropped 4; count of bases not matched to a gene: 15. The DNA for the CDR3 is TGTGCCAGCAGGCGACTAGCCTCCCCGGCGGGAGGGGCCAACGTCCTGACTTTC. Translating gives CASRRLASPAGGANVLTF.

This clone occurred once. J is TRBJ1-1 and V is TRBV12-5, with TRBD1 as a possible D gene (5 bases). The V gene's germline CDR1 is LGHNT and CDR2 FRNRAP. Trimming removed 0 bases at V and 0 bases at J, with 11 bases between. The CDR3 length is 16 residues. The CDR3 here is CASGLVQGDLNTEAFF. CDR3 nucleotides: TGTGCTAGTGGTTTGGTCCAAGGGGACCTGAACACTGAAGCTTTCTTT.

The V gene is TRBV10-3, the J gene TRBJ2-5, with TRBD1 matching 9 bases. Trimming took 0 bases from V and 0 from J; bases not matched to a gene: 8. The CDR3 contains 18 residues. Germline V CDR1 and CDR2: ENHRY, SYGVKD. The CDR3 DNA is TGTGCCATCAGTGAGTCTAAGGGACAGGGTTCGGACCAAGAGACCCAGTACTTC. The encoded protein is CAISESKGQGSDQETQYF.

This clone was observed a single time. The CDR3: CASGLRIDSNTGELFF. In DNA form, the CDR3 reads TGTGCTAGTGGGTTAAGGATAGACAGCAACACCGGGGAGCTGTTTTTT. The chain employs TRBV12-5 and TRBJ2-2; D is perhaps TRBD1 (5 bases). The germline V and J ends were trimmed by 6 bases and 2 bases, with 16 bases remaining between them. CDR3 length equals 16 residues. Looked up from germline, CDR1 is LGHNT and CDR2 is FRNRAP.

The V gene is TRBV7-8, the J gene TRBJ2-5, with D unresolved. The CDR3 has 16 residues. V lost 1 base to trimming and J lost 3 bases, with 15 bases between them. Germline lookup yields CDR1 SGHVS and CDR2 FQNEAQ. CDR3 in amino acids: CASSLDGVRPKETQYF. The CDR3 DNA is TGTGCCAGCAGCTTAGACGGTGTCAGACCTAAAGAGACCCAGTACTTC. The full variable domain, rest sourced from reference TRBV7-8 and TRBJ2-5, is GAGVSQSPRYKVAKRGQDVALRCDPISGHVSLFWYQQALGQGPEFLTYFQNEAQLDKSGLPSDRFFAERPEGSVSTLKIQRTQQEDSAVYLCASSLDGVRPKETQYFGPGTRLLVL.

V and J are TRBV9 and TRBJ2-2; maybe TRBD1 (6 bases). The CDR3 length is 15 residues. With 3 bases removed from V and 0 bases from J, the gap between germline ends came to 9 bases. The germline CDR1 and CDR2 sequences are SGDLS and YYNGEE. The CDR3 is CASSGRTANTGELFF. The CDR3 DNA reads as TGTGCCAGCAGCGGAAGGACAGCGAACACCGGGGAGCTGTTTTTT.

In DNA, the CDR3 is TGTGCCACCAGCAGAAAGAACACCGGGGAGCTGTTTTTT. Its protein product is CATSRKNTGELFF. This chain links TRBV15 with TRBJ2-2, with D unclear. The CDR3 contains 13 residues. Germline V lookup: CDR1 LNHNV, CDR2 YYDKDF (reference sequence). V lost 2 bases to trimming and J lost 1 base, with 2 bases between them. The full variable domain, with the rest looked up from reference TRBV15 and TRBJ2-2, is DAMVIQNPRYQVTQFGKPVTLSCSQTLNHNVMYWYQQKSSQAPKLLFHYYDKDFNNEADTPDNFQSRRPNTSFCFLDIRSPGLGDTAMYLCATSRKNTGELFFGEGSRLTVL.

This chain connects TRBV9 to TRBJ2-2; the match to TRBD2 covers 13 bases. Germline V gene sequence: CDR1 SGDLS, CDR2 YYNGEE. Losses at the gene ends were 0 bases for V and 3 bases for J; bases not matched to a gene: 5. This CDR3 has 18 amino acids. CDR3 protein: CASSVEVTSGRYTGELFF. Written as DNA, the CDR3 is TGTGCCAGCAGCGTAGAGGTGACTAGCGGGAGGTACACCGGGGAGCTGTTTTTT.